This TCR beta chain stems from a study of T cells in Graves' hyperthyroidism and ophthalmopathy. Study context: Peripheral blood was acquired at first diagnosis, ahead of any therapy whatsoever.

Amplified TCR beta CDR3 regions derived from RNA transcripts. HTBI primers drove first-round RT-PCR of the TCR CDR3. One entry per CDR3 protein results from TCRdb running MiXCR on the multiplex PCR reads. This table holds 300,000 to 400,000 distinct CDR3 sequences, roughly 13% found once. With a duration under 2 months, the hyperthyroidism was newly diagnosed in patients aged 18 to 65. Clinical symptoms, serum thyroxine and TRAb, thyroid ultrasound and orbital computed tomography were used for the diagnoses. PBMCs were collected from an approximately 10 ml volume of fresh peripheral blood. Germline V lookup: CDR1 KGHSH, CDR2 LQKENI. V was pared by 2 bases and J by 7 bases, with 8 bases between. The CDR3 is 12 amino acids. This clonotype came up many times.

The chain is built from TRBV18 and TRBJ1-2, with a tentative D call TRBD1 (5 bases). This clonotype was obtained from a woman aged 55-69 years with Graves' hyperthyroidism. Sequenced material: blood. CDR3 DNA sequence: TGTGCCAGCTCACCATGGGGGATTGGCTACACCTTC. The encoded protein is CASSPWGIGYTF.